Sequencing of this T cell receptor beta chain was carried out in a study of beta chain features in type 1 diabetes. Regarding the study as a whole: Individuals with type 1 diabetes displayed fewer insertions and more deletions at VDJ junctions. When Type 1 diabetes patients were examined, their TCRB CDR3s proved moderately but significantly shorter in all four CD4+ subsets.

Worth noting for this clone: What it recognizes is unknown.

This CDR3 contains 14 residues. Trimming removed 5 bases from V and 2 bases from J, with 13 bases in between. From germline, CDR1 is SGHTA and CDR2 FQGNSA. Reverse transcription of all isolated RNA meant that expressed TCRB transcripts were sequenced. The assay was immunoSEQ multiplex PCR, and TCRdb's table has in-frame clones only and misses some. Among hundreds of thousands of clones listed, over 9.5% were seen once. The chain joins TRBV7-2 to TRBJ2-7, with D possibly TRBD2 on 6 matching bases. This clonotype was sampled from a man younger than 35 in good health. Sequenced: naive CD4+ T cells from blood. CDR3 sequence: CASSPNSGPYEQYF. CDR3 coding DNA: TGTGCCAGCAGCCCAAATAGCGGACCCTACGAGCAGTACTTC.